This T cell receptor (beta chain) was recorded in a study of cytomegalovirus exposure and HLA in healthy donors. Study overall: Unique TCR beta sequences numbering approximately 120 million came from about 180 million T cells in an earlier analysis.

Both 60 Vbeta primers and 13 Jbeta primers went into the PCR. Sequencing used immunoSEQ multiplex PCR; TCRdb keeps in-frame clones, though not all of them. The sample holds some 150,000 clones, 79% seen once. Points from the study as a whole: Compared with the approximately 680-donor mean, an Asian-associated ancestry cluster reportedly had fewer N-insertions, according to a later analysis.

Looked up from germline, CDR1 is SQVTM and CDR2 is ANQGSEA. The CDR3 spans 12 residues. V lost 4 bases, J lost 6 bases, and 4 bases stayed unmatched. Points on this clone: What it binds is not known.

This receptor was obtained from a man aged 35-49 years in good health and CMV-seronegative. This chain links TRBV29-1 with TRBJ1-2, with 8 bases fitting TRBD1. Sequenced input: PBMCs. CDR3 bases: TGCAGCGTTGTGGACAGGGAGCATGGCTACACCTTC. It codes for CSVVDREHGYTF.